This T cell receptor beta chain was documented in a study of shared clonotypes between healthy human individuals. Method: immunoSEQ multiplex PCR; TCRdb's copy keeps in-frame clones and lacks some. Among 550,000 to 600,000 clones listed, just over 75% were seen once. Germline CDR1 SGHRS, CDR2 YFSETQ. V dropped 4 bases and J dropped 7; count of bases not matched to a gene: 14. The CDR3 consists of 16 residues. This receptor was obtained from a woman aged 40 to 49 in good health. Some clones in this sample may be carry-over from other donors' samples. J is TRBJ1-1 and V is TRBV5-1; 9 bases agree with TRBD1. Source material: PBMCs. CDR3 DNA sequence: TGCGCCAGCAGCCTCATCCCCTCCCCGACAGGGGGTGAAGCTTTCTTT. It yields the protein CASSLIPSPTGGEAFF.